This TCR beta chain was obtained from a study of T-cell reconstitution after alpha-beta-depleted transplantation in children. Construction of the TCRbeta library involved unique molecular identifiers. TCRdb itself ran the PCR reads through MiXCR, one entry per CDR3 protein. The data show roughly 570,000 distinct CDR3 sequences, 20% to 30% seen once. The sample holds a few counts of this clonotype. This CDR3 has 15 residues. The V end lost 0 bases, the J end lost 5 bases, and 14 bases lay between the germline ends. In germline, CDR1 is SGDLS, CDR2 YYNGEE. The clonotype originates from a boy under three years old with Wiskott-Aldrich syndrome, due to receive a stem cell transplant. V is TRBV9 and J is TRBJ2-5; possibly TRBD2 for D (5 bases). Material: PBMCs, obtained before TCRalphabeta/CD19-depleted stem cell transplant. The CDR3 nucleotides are TGTGCCAGCAGCGTAGAGCGGAGTATGGTGGAGACCCAGTACTTC. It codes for CASSVERSMVETQYF.